This T cell receptor beta chain was profiled in a study of OX40 agonist ivuxolimab in advanced cancers. As for the study in general: Patients in the trial were receiving intravenous ivuxolimab every 2 weeks, at doses of 0.01 to 10 mg/kg. Study conclusions and caveats: With doses of 0.1-3.0 mg/kg, partial responders showed among the lowest clonal expansion.

CDR1 is MDHEN, CDR2 SYDVKM, per germline. Germline trimming cut 6 bases from V and 4 bases from J; bases unmatched to any gene: 8. The CDR3 is made up of 16 amino acids. With regard to this clone: Antigen specificity is unknown.

Profiling relied on immunoSEQ multiplex PCR, and the TCRdb table lists in-frame clones only, not all of them. The sample consists of 65,000 to 95,000 clones, approximately 92% of them appearing once. The material sequenced was CD4+ or CD8+ T cells sorted from blood, taken in a trial of the OX40 agonist ivuxolimab. V usage is TRBV28 and J usage is TRBJ2-1; 11 positions agree with TRBD2. The clonotype originates from an adult with an advanced solid tumor such as melanoma, head and neck, liver or kidney cancer. Written as DNA, the CDR3 is TGTGCCAGCAGCCGTAGCGGGAGGGCCTTATACAATGAGCAGTTCTTC. The encoded protein is CASSRSGRALYNEQFF.